This T cell receptor beta chain was sequenced for a study of shared T cell receptors in the human thymus. TCRdb keeps only in-frame clones here, not all; method: immunoSEQ multiplex PCR. This repertoire shows about 500,000 clones, around three quarters found once; its top ten account for more than 0.01%. The CDR3 extends over 18 amino acids. V was pared by 6 bases and J by 0 bases, with 22 bases between. Germline V gives CDR1 MNHEY, CDR2 SMNVEV (reference sequence). These same data were also listed under a study on human thymus T cells. Per that study: Donors were healthy Finnish babies undergoing corrective operations for congenital heart defects. Thymic resections from corrective heart surgery supplied the tissue. Thymic and blood repertoires appeared to carry a bias in their V and J gene usage. Related research described thymic repertoires that were highly overlapping among unrelated individuals.

This receptor was taken from a boy under three years old with a congenital heart defect. The chain employs TRBV27 and TRBJ2-3; D perhaps matches TRBD2 (6 bases). Material for sequencing was thymocytes. The CDR3 protein is CASSTLPRGTSSTDTQYF. CDR3 in DNA: TGTGCCAGCAGCACCCTACCTCGGGGGACTTCTAGCACAGATACGCAGTATTTT.